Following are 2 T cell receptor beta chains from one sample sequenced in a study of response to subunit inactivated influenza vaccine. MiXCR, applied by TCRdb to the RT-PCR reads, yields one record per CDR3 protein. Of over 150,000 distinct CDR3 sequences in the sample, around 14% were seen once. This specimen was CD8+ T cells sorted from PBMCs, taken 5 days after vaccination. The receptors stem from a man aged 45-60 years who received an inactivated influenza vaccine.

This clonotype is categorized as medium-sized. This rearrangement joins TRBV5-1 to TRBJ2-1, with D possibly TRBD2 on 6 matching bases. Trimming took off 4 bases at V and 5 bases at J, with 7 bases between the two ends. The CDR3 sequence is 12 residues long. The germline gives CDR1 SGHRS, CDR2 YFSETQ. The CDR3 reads CASSPGDNEQFF. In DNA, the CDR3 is TGCGCCAGCAGCCCGGGAGACAATGAGCAGTTCTTC.

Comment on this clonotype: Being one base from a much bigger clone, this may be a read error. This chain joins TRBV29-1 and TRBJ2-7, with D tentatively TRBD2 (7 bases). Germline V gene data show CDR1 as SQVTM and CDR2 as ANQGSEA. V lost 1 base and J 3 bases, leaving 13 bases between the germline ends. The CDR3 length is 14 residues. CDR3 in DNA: TGCAGCGTTGAAGTACAGGGAGGGGACTACGAGCAGTACTTC. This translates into CSVEVQGGDYEQYF.